This TCR beta chain originates from a study of blood T cells in healthy people across ages. Study-wide points: Any conclusive comparison of naive versus antigen-experienced cells was prevented by using unsorted PBMCs. Diversity figures based on one million T cells were deemed too low.

A minimum of 6 micrograms of total RNA was extracted per sample. Primers used in a second PCR of about 6 to 11 cycles were a sample-barcoded 5' primer and a J-beta primer mix. TCRdb analysed the 5' RACE reads with MiXCR anew, one entry per CDR3 protein. The sample lists 1.5 million to 2 million distinct CDR3 sequences; about 35% were seen once. Notes on this clonotype: The antigen remains undetermined. An end of the junction does not agree with germline; a read error may underlie this.

Germline CDR1 SGDLS, CDR2 YYNGEE. CDR3 length: 15 amino acids. The chain carries TRBV9 and TRBJ2-3, with D unclear. Sequencing was done on a sample of blood. This sequence originates from a woman aged 25 to 39 in good health. This CDR3 is CVSSVGGTSTDTQYF. The CDR3, as DNA: TGTGTCAGCAGCGTGGGCGGAACTAGCACAGATACGCAGTATTTT.